This T cell receptor beta chain was observed in a study of blood T cell repertoires in COVID-19. About the research overall: Both acute and convalescent COVID-19 samples were obtained from the United States, Italy and Spain.

Libraries were prepared by immunoSEQ multiplex PCR; TCRdb keeps only in-frame clonotypes and omits some of them. The sample holds roughly 410,000 clones, 87% seen once. Only one count was recorded for this clone. Seattle patient enrollment occurred during active infection, with longitudinal follow-up thereafter. The clonotype originates from a woman aged 60-75 years with COVID-19, enrolled during active disease. The sequencing input was peripheral blood.

Here the CDR3 reads CASRPLTSEKLFF. Here the CDR3 DNA reads TGTGCCAGCAGGCCACTCACGAGTGAAAAACTGTTTTTT. The rearrangement links TRBV27 to TRBJ1-4; D is undetermined. Trimming left V 6 bases short and J 7 bases short, with 12 bases between. The V gene's germline CDR1 is MNHEY and CDR2 SMNVEV (reference sequence). The CDR3 length is 13 residues.